This TCR beta chain was identified in a study of pediatric ulcerative colitis. Study findings and constraints: Acute severe colitis showed lower rectal diversity from clonal expansions.

To note about this clone: The antigen is undetermined.

Sequenced by immunoSEQ multiplex PCR; TCRdb stores in-frame clones only, minus some. The table shows about 36,000 clones, with 70% to 90% occurring only once. The clonotype comes from a girl aged 10-17 years with moderate ulcerative colitis. Sequenced material: blood.

The CDR3 DNA reads as TGCGCCAGCAGCCAAGTTGGCGGACACGGGTACGAGCAGTACTTC. This encodes CASSQVGGHGYEQYF. The chain links TRBV4-1 to TRBJ2-7, with a weak D call TRBD1 (5 bases). Germline CDR1 reads MGHRA; CDR2 reads YSYEKL. V was pared by 1 base and J by 4 bases, with 14 bases between. There are 15 residues in the CDR3.